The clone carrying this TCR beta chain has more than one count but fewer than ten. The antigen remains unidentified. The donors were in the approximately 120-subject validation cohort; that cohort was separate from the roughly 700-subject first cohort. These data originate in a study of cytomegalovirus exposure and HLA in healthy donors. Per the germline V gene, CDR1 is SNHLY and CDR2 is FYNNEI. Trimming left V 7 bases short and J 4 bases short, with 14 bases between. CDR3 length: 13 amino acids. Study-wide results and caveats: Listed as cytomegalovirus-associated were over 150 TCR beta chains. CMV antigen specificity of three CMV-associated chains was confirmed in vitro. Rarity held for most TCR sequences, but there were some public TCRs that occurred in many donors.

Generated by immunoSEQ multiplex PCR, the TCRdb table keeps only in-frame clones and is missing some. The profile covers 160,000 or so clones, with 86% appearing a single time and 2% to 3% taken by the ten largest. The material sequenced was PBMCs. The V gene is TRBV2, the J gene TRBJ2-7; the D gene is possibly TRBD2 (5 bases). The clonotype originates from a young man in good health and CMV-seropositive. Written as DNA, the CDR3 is TGTGCCAGCATAGGACTTCAAGGGTACGAGCAGTACTTC. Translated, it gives CASIGLQGYEQYF.